Below are 23 T cell receptor beta chains sequenced from a single sample in a study of OX40 agonist ivuxolimab in advanced cancers. Method: immunoSEQ multiplex PCR; TCRdb's copy keeps in-frame clones and lacks some. The repertoire holds around 80,000 clones, with about 90% as singletons. Here the sequenced sample was CD4+ or CD8+ T cells sorted from blood, taken in a trial of the OX40 agonist ivuxolimab. The receptors were sampled from an adult with an advanced solid tumor such as melanoma, head and neck, liver or kidney cancer.

V is TRBV7-6 and J is TRBJ2-7; 10 bases match TRBD2. The CDR3 is 13 amino acids. Germline V CDR1 and CDR2: SGHVS, FNYEAQ. V trimming: 5 bases; J trimming: 4 bases; junction bases outside the gene matches: 2. The CDR3 region is CASSKTSGYEQYF. CDR3 bases: TGTGCCAGCAGCAAGACTAGCGGGTACGAGCAGTACTTC.

This chain uses TRBV19 with TRBJ2-7; perhaps TRBD1 as D (5 bases). The V gene's germline CDR1 is LNHDA and CDR2 SQIVND (reference sequence). Trimming stripped 6 bases from V and 2 bases from J, with 20 bases between. The CDR3 loop spans 16 amino acids. This CDR3 reads CASSTDRTRVPYEQYF. The DNA for the CDR3 is TGTGCCAGTAGCACAGACCGAACCAGGGTCCCCTACGAGCAGTACTTC.

J is TRBJ2-3 and V is TRBV12-1. TRBV12-1 is deemed a pseudogene. The CDR3 runs 11 residues. CDR3 sequence: CASSPTDTQYF. The DNA for the CDR3 is TGTGCCAGCAGCCCCACAGATACGCAGTATTTT.

This sequence joins TRBV2 and TRBJ1-6, with TRBD1 identical over 9 bases. This CDR3 comprises 14 residues. The V gene end was trimmed by 10 bases and the J gene end by 9 bases; junction bases not matched to a gene: 10. Per germline, CDR1 SNHLY and CDR2 FYNNEI. The CDR3: CATKSGTGSSPLHF. The DNA of the CDR3 is TGTGCCACCAAATCCGGGACAGGGAGTTCACCCCTCCACTTT.

This clone was observed once. The genes are TRBV30 and TRBJ2-2; 9 nucleotides match TRBD2. The germline V gene encodes CDR1 GTSNPN and CDR2 SVGIG (reference sequence). The trim removed 4 bases at V and 6 bases at J, leaving 9 bases unmatched. This CDR3 contains 15 residues. CDR3 nucleotides: TGTGCCTGGAAACTGGCTAGCGGGAATGCCGGGGAGCTGTTTTTT. It encodes CAWKLASGNAGELFF.

This clone occurred once. In DNA, the CDR3 is TGTGCCAGCAGGAGGACGACCCAAGAGACCCAGTACTTC. Protein product: CASRRTTQETQYF. This sequence joins TRBV2 and TRBJ2-5; D is unclear. The CDR3 loop spans 13 amino acids. Germline V CDR1 and CDR2: SNHLY, FYNNEI. Trimming took off 6 bases at V and 1 base at J, with 9 bases between the two ends.

The chain couples TRBV28 to TRBJ1-5, with 8 bases aligning to TRBD1. Trimming at V came to 5 bases and at J to 2 bases, leaving 8 bases not matched to a gene. The germline CDR1 and CDR2 sequences are MDHEN and SYDVKM. The CDR3 runs to 16 residues. CDR3 DNA sequence: TGTGCCAGCAGTCTCACATCGGGACAGGGCAATCAGCCCCAGCATTTT. Its translation: CASSLTSGQGNQPQHF.

This chain uses TRBV10-3 with TRBJ1-1; TRBD1 matches 8 bases. The CDR3 is made up of 16 amino acids. Germline assignment: CDR1 ENHRY and CDR2 SYGVKD. The V gene end was trimmed by 3 bases and the J gene end by 5 bases; junction bases not matched to a gene: 11. CDR3 nucleotides: TGTGCCATCAGTGACCCACTAACAGGGGGGCGGACTGAAGCTTTCTTT. Its protein product is CAISDPLTGGRTEAFF.

This chain connects TRBV11-2 to TRBJ1-6; D gene uncertain. V lost 2 bases and J lost 10, with 9 bases in between. CDR1 is SGHAT, CDR2 FQNNGV, per germline. There are 13 residues in the CDR3. This CDR3 is CASSLYAASPLHF. CDR3 nucleotide sequence: TGTGCCAGCAGCTTATATGCGGCCTCACCCCTCCACTTT.

The gene calls are TRBV19 and TRBJ1-2, with TRBD1 identical over 9 bases. Germline V lookup: CDR1 LNHDA, CDR2 SQIVND (reference sequence). Unmatched junction bases numbered 4, after V lost 9 bases and J lost 5 bases. CDR3 size: 12 residues. The CDR3, as DNA: TGTGCCAGCGGGACAGGGCTGTATGGCTACACCTTC. Translation: CASGTGLYGYTF.

V is TRBV2 and J is TRBJ2-3; 8 nucleotides line up with TRBD2. Germline V lookup: CDR1 SNHLY, CDR2 FYNNEI. This CDR3 has 16 amino acids. The V gene end was trimmed by 6 bases and the J gene end by 2 bases; junction bases not matched to a gene: 10. The CDR3 loop is CASRGTRRSPTDTQYF. The CDR3 DNA is TGTGCCAGCAGAGGGACTAGAAGATCCCCCACAGATACGCAGTATTTT.

This chain connects TRBV7-9 to TRBJ2-6; D unresolved. From germline, CDR1 is SEHNR and CDR2 FQNEAQ (reference sequence). The V gene lost 5 bases and the J gene lost 0 bases, with 11 bases spanning the gap. The CDR3 loop spans 16 amino acids. The CDR3 loop reads CASSPSFGSGANVLTF. DNA for the CDR3: TGTGCCAGCAGCCCTTCGTTTGGCTCTGGGGCCAACGTCCTGACTTTC.

The rearrangement uses TRBV7-3 and TRBJ2-3; TRBD2 aligns across 12 bases. V lost 5 bases, J lost 1 base, and 10 bases stayed unmatched. CDR3 length equals 18 residues. Germline lookup yields CDR1 SGHTA and CDR2 FQGTGA. The CDR3 DNA is TGTGCCAGCAGCCCCGGACTAGCGGGATTCTGGGGCACAGATACGCAGTATTTT. Amino acid sequence: CASSPGLAGFWGTDTQYF.

The genes are TRBV15 and TRBJ2-5; 7 bases map to TRBD2. After removal of 5 bases from V and 3 bases from J, the junction contained 9 bases not matched to a gene. From germline, CDR1 is LNHNV and CDR2 YYDKDF (reference sequence). This CDR3 has 15 amino acids. The CDR3 spells CATSFGRVLEETQYF. The CDR3 nucleotides read TGTGCCACCAGCTTTGGGAGGGTTTTAGAAGAGACCCAGTACTTC.

The V gene is TRBV19, the J gene TRBJ1-1, with D perhaps matching TRBD1 (6 bases). The CDR3 spans 15 residues. From germline, CDR1 is LNHDA and CDR2 SQIVND (reference sequence). The V end was cut by 1 base, the J end by 5 bases, with 14 bases between. CDR3 coding DNA: TGTGCCAGTAGTATAGGGGACACCTTAGGGACTGAAGCTTTCTTT. This encodes CASSIGDTLGTEAFF.

The rearrangement uses TRBV29-1 and TRBJ2-1, with 11 bases identical to TRBD2. The CDR3 sequence is 14 residues long. V lost 7 bases and J lost 10; bases outside the gene matches: 12. Germline CDR1 and CDR2: SQVTM and ANQGSEA. The CDR3 DNA sequence: TGCAGCGCGCCAACTAGCGGGAGTTTCGGGGAGCAGTTCTTC. This sequence encodes CSAPTSGSFGEQFF.

The chain joins TRBV9 to TRBJ2-3; TRBD2 agrees at 12 bases. This CDR3 has 16 amino acids. J was trimmed by 6 bases and V by 1 base; bases with no gene match: 6. Germline V gene data show CDR1 as SGDLS and CDR2 as YYNGEE. The CDR3 is CASSVQGLAGRDTQYF. DNA for the CDR3: TGTGCCAGCAGCGTACAAGGACTAGCGGGAAGGGATACGCAGTATTTT.

V is TRBV9 and J is TRBJ1-1, with TRBD1 identical over 7 bases. The CDR3 is made up of 16 amino acids. V was clipped by 0 bases and J by 5 bases; unmatched bases: 10. Germline V CDR1 and CDR2: SGDLS, YYNGEE. In DNA, the CDR3 is TGTGCCAGCAGCGTAGGAAATCGGGGCAGGGGGACTGAAGCTTTCTTT. Translating gives CASSVGNRGRGTEAFF.

The V and J genes are TRBV28 and TRBJ2-3; D not certain. In germline, CDR1 is MDHEN, CDR2 SYDVKM. The CDR3 is 14 residues long. With 3 bases removed from V and 3 bases from J, the gap between germline ends came to 10 bases. The CDR3 region has the DNA TGTGCCAGCAGTTTGGAGACGGATACAGATACGCAGTATTTT. It translates to CASSLETDTDTQYF.

The rearrangement uses TRBV7-2 and TRBJ1-5; no clear D gene. From germline, CDR1 is SGHTA and CDR2 FQGNSA. V lost 1 base to trimming and J lost 4 bases, with 8 bases between them. This CDR3 contains 14 residues. In nucleotides, the CDR3 is TGTGCCAGCAGCTTAGACTATAGGAATCAGCCCCAGCATTTT. It is translated as CASSLDYRNQPQHF. The full variable domain, completed using reference TRBV7-2 and TRBJ1-5, is GAGVSQSPSNKVTEKGKDVELRCDPISGHTALYWYRQSLGQGLEFLIYFQGNSAPDKSGLPSDRFSAERTGGSVSTLTIQRTQQEDSAVYLCASSLDYRNQPQHFGDGTRLSIL.

CDR3 bases: TGCGCCAGCAGGGCTTCCGGGAGCGGGCAGCCCCAGCATTTT. Residues: CASRASGSGQPQHF. The rearrangement joins TRBV10-2 to TRBJ1-5; no clear D gene. Germline V gene sequence: CDR1 WSHSY, CDR2 SAAADI. The CDR3 is 14 amino acids. Trimming pared 6 bases from V and 7 bases from J, leaving 16 bases between.

The gene calls are TRBV14 and TRBJ2-7; TRBD2 matches at 7 bases. CDR1 is SGHDN and CDR2 is FVKESK in the germline V gene. Unmatched junction bases numbered 3, after V lost 4 bases and J lost 6 bases. The CDR3 spans 12 residues. The CDR3 DNA reads TGTGCCAGCAGCCGGGAGGGCGGCGAGCAGTACTTC. This codes for CASSREGGEQYF. The full variable domain, rest sourced from reference TRBV14 and TRBJ2-7, is EAGVTQFPSHSVIEKGQTVTLRCDPISGHDNLYWYRRVMGKEIKFLLHFVKESKQDESGMPNNRFLAERTGGTYSTLKVQPAELEDSGVYFCASSREGGEQYFGPGTRLTVT.

V gene TRBV7-9 combines with J gene TRBJ2-3; 11 bases agree with TRBD2. The ends lost 3 bases at V and 1 base at J; junction bases unmatched: 0. This CDR3 region has 15 residues. The germline V gene has CDR1 SEHNR and CDR2 FQNEAQ (reference sequence). The CDR3 DNA reads TGTGCCAGCAGCTTGGGACTAGCGGGCACAGATACGCAGTATTTT. Its protein product is CASSLGLAGTDTQYF.